One and the same sample provided the 19 T cell receptor beta chains below, sequenced in a study of T cell responses to AZD1222 COVID-19 vaccine. Produced via immunoSEQ multiplex PCR; TCRdb's table is partial and in-frame only. The table lists 150,000 to 200,000 clones, 70% to 90% of them singletons. Sequenced here: peripheral blood, sampled 28 days after the second AZD1222 dose. The receptors come from an adult who received the AZD1222 COVID-19 vaccine.

The gene calls are TRBV6-2 or TRBV6-3 and TRBJ1-5, with no clear D. Germline loops: CDR1 MNHEY, CDR2 SVGEGT. The CDR3 has 14 residues. The ends were cut back, 4 bases at V and 5 bases at J, with 12 bases in the middle. The CDR3 DNA sequence: TGTGCCAGCAGTTTTCGTCGACCTGATCAGCCCCAGCATTTT. As protein: CASSFRRPDQPQHF.

The V gene is TRBV19, the J gene TRBJ2-7, with TRBD1 as a possible D gene (6 bases). There are 13 residues in the CDR3. With 5 bases removed from V and 8 bases from J, the gap between germline ends came to 16 bases. Germline V gene sequence: CDR1 LNHDA, CDR2 SQIVND (reference sequence). The CDR3 DNA reads as TGTGCCAGTAGTGAGGGGGTTAGGGGACAGCAGTACTTC. Translating it yields CASSEGVRGQQYF.

This chain uses TRBV29-1 with TRBJ1-1, with D hard to call. The V gene's germline CDR1 is SQVTM and CDR2 ANQGSEA. V was pared by 4 bases and J by 1 base, with 4 bases between. This CDR3 spans 11 amino acids. The CDR3 nucleotides read TGCAGCGTTGGGCAGAACACTGAAGCTTTCTTT. Translation gives CSVGQNTEAFF.

CDR3 protein: CAWNVLGGYTF. In nucleotides, the CDR3 is TGTGCCTGGAACGTACTAGGGGGCTACACCTTC. V and J are TRBV30 and TRBJ1-2; D uncertain. V shed 4 bases and J shed 8 bases, with 11 bases lying between them. Germline CDR1 reads GTSNPN; CDR2 reads SVGIG (reference sequence). CDR3 length: 11 amino acids.

This chain links TRBV5-6 with TRBJ2-5; 9 bases are shared with TRBD1. Germline V gives CDR1 SGHDT, CDR2 YYEEEE. V lost 0 bases to trimming and J lost 4 bases; unmatched junction nucleotides: 7. This CDR3 comprises 16 residues. CDR3 protein: CASSLGGTGKVETQYF. The CDR3 DNA is TGTGCCAGCAGCTTGGGTGGGACAGGGAAAGTAGAGACCCAGTACTTC. Full variable domain (missing parts from reference TRBV5-6 and TRBJ2-5): DAGVTQSPTHLIKTRGQQVTLRCSPKSGHDTVSWYQQALGQGPQFIFQYYEEEERQRGNFPDRFSGHQFPNYSSELNVNALLLGDSALYLCASSLGGTGKVETQYFGPGTRLLVL.

V is TRBV27 and J is TRBJ1-4, with D perhaps TRBD1 (6 bases). The CDR3 is made up of 17 amino acids. Germline CDR1 reads MNHEY; CDR2 reads SMNVEV (reference sequence). With 2 bases removed from V and 7 bases from J, the gap between germline ends came to 20 bases. CDR3 amino acids: CASSLHTSGTLFEKLFF. The DNA for the CDR3 is TGTGCCAGCAGTTTACATACCTCAGGGACACTATTTGAAAAACTGTTTTTT.

The rearrangement links TRBV6-5 to TRBJ1-4; a possible D gene is TRBD1 (5 bases). The length of the CDR3 is 13 residues. From germline, CDR1 is MNHEY and CDR2 SVGAGI. V lost 4 bases, J lost 2 bases, and 5 bases lay in between. The CDR3 protein is CASSWDTNEKLFF. The CDR3 nucleotides read TGTGCCAGCAGTTGGGACACTAATGAAAAACTGTTTTTT.

The rearrangement links TRBV14 to TRBJ2-7, with 7 bases fitting TRBD1. The germline V gene encodes CDR1 SGHDN and CDR2 FVKESK. The length of the CDR3 is 15 residues. The junction had 9 bases not matched to a gene; V was cut back by 1 base and J by 6 bases. In DNA, the CDR3 is TGTGCCAGCAGCCAAGTTTCGACAGGGTCGGTCGAGCAGTACTTC. This gives the protein CASSQVSTGSVEQYF.

V is TRBV10-3 and J is TRBJ2-2; 7 bases line up with TRBD1. The V segment lost 6 bases and the J segment 5 bases; nucleotides outside the gene matches: 9. Germline loops: CDR1 ENHRY, CDR2 SYGVKD. This CDR3 spans 15 amino acids. The CDR3 protein is CAIRSTGAGTGELFF. In nucleotides, the CDR3 is TGTGCCATCAGATCTACAGGGGCCGGAACCGGGGAGCTGTTTTTT.

This sequence joins TRBV29-1 and TRBJ1-1; possible D gene TRBD1, 5 bases. The V gene lost 4 bases and the J gene lost 8 bases, with 14 bases spanning the gap. CDR1 and CDR2 from the germline V gene are SQVTM and ANQGSEA. This CDR3 is built from 12 residues. CDR3 sequence: CSVATGEGEAFF. As DNA, the CDR3 is TGCAGCGTTGCCACGGGGGAAGGGGAAGCTTTCTTT.

The chain has TRBV7-2 and TRBJ2-1; TRBD2 aligns across 9 bases. The germline gives CDR1 SGHTA, CDR2 FQGNSA. The CDR3 length is 16 residues. The V and J ends lost 3 bases and 4 bases, in that order; junction bases with no gene match: 7. The CDR3 here is CASSFIRAGGYNEQFF. CDR3 nucleotides: TGTGCCAGCAGCTTTATTCGAGCGGGGGGATACAATGAGCAGTTCTTC.

The genes are TRBV10-1 and TRBJ1-1; 9 bases agree with TRBD1. Germline values: CDR1 WNHNN, CDR2 SYGVQD (reference sequence). V lost 7 bases and J lost 3; bases outside the gene matches: 3. CDR3 size: 13 residues. This CDR3 is CASNRGPDTEAFF. The CDR3 DNA is TGCGCCAGCAACAGGGGGCCGGACACTGAAGCTTTCTTT.

The genes are TRBV9 and TRBJ2-7; tentative D call: TRBD1 (5 bases). The V gene lost 4 bases and the J gene lost 2 bases, with 16 bases spanning the gap. This CDR3 spans 15 amino acids. Germline values: CDR1 SGDLS, CDR2 YYNGEE. The CDR3 nucleotides read TGTGCCAGCAGCCCGCAGACAGAACCTGCCTACGAGCAGTACTTC. Its protein is CASSPQTEPAYEQYF.

The chain joins TRBV7-9 to TRBJ2-7; a weak D match, TRBD2 (6 bases). The CDR3 contains 14 residues. Trimming took 5 bases from V and 5 from J, leaving 16 bases between them. Germline V gives CDR1 SEHNR, CDR2 FQNEAQ (reference sequence). CDR3 residues: CASSPSGVHDEQYF. Here the CDR3 DNA reads TGTGCCAGCAGCCCCTCGGGGGTCCACGACGAGCAGTACTTC.

The chain carries TRBV3-1 (or the pseudogene TRBV3-2) and TRBJ1-1; D remains ambiguous. CDR1 is LGHDT, CDR2 YNNKEL, per germline (reference sequence). Trimming took off 1 base at V and 4 bases at J, with 4 bases between the two ends. The CDR3 consists of 12 residues. Here the CDR3 DNA reads TGTGCCAGCAGCCAAGGCGCCACTGAAGCTTTCTTT. Its translation is CASSQGATEAFF.

The rearrangement links TRBV5-1 to TRBJ1-5; 9 nucleotides align to TRBD1. The trim removed 4 bases at V and 8 bases at J, leaving 10 bases unmatched. CDR1 and CDR2 from the germline V gene are SGHRS and YFSETQ. This CDR3 spans 15 amino acids. The CDR3: CASSLGQGSPEPQHF. In DNA form, the CDR3 reads TGCGCCAGCAGCCTGGGACAGGGTTCCCCAGAGCCCCAGCATTTT.

Here the CDR3 DNA reads TGTGCCAGCAGTTTATCTTCCAGGGCCCAGCAGTACTTC. Amino acid sequence: CASSLSSRAQQYF. The V gene is TRBV27, the J gene TRBJ2-7; D possibly corresponds to TRBD1 (5 bases). CDR1 is MNHEY and CDR2 is SMNVEV in the germline V gene (reference sequence). With 0 bases removed from V and 8 bases from J, the gap between germline ends came to 11 bases. CDR3 length: 13 amino acids.

The chain links TRBV7-9 to TRBJ2-1, with 9 bases aligning to TRBD2. This CDR3 has 17 amino acids. Germline CDR1 SEHNR, CDR2 FQNEAQ (reference sequence). The V and J ends lost 4 bases and 4 bases, in that order; junction bases with no gene match: 11. The CDR3 DNA sequence: TGTGCCAGCAGCTCCTCGACTAGCGGATCTTTTTACAATGAGCAGTTCTTC. Protein sequence: CASSSSTSGSFYNEQFF.

A remark on this clone: The same CDR3 is also encoded by other DNA sequences in this sample. This chain joins TRBV9 and TRBJ1-6, with a tentative D call TRBD1 (6 bases). Germline V gives CDR1 SGDLS, CDR2 YYNGEE. With 0 bases removed from V and 7 bases from J, the gap between germline ends came to 11 bases. The CDR3 spans 15 residues. CDR3 nucleotide sequence: TGTGCCAGCAGCGTAGATCCAGGGGACAATTCACCCCTCCACTTT. Translated, it gives CASSVDPGDNSPLHF.